Shown below are 7 T cell receptor beta chains from a single sample sequenced in a study of identifying expanded T cells in peripheral blood. The assay was immunoSEQ multiplex PCR, and TCRdb's table has in-frame clones only and misses some. Of more than 55,000 clones listed, 70% to 90% were seen once; the top ten hold around 4.7%. Sequencing was carried out using blood. These receptors originate from a person aged 18 to 70 in good health.

The genes are TRBV11-2 and TRBJ2-5; maybe TRBD2 (7 bases). Trimming removed 5 bases from V and 5 bases from J, with 24 bases in between. The CDR3 covers 17 residues. Per the germline V gene, CDR1 is SGHAT and CDR2 is FQNNGV. In nucleotides, the CDR3 is TGTGCCAGCAGCCCATATGGAACTGGGGGGGCCTCGGAGACCCAGTACTTC. Translation: CASSPYGTGGASETQYF.

The rearrangement joins TRBV7-9 to TRBJ2-7; D is uncertain. The CDR3 is made up of 12 amino acids. V gave up 1 base and J gave up 4 bases, with 5 bases separating them. Germline CDR1 is SEHNR and CDR2 is FQNEAQ (reference sequence). The CDR3 nucleotides are TGTGCCAGCAGCTTAGTGTTTTACGAGCAGTACTTC. Translating it yields CASSLVFYEQYF.

The gene calls are TRBV30 and TRBJ2-3; the match to TRBD2 covers 7 bases. The CDR3 spans 14 residues. With V trimmed by 5 bases and J by 2 bases, 7 bases remained unmatched. Germline V gene data show CDR1 as GTSNPN and CDR2 as SVGIG (reference sequence). The CDR3 DNA is TGTGCCTGGGGACGGGGGGTAAACACAGATACGCAGTATTTT. Translation gives CAWGRGVNTDTQYF. Looking up the rest from reference TRBV30 and TRBJ2-3 gives the full variable domain: SQTIHQWPATLVQPVGSPLSLECTVEGTSNPNLYWYRQAAGRGLQLLFYSVGIGQISSEVPQNLSASRPQDRQFILSSKKLLLSDSGFYLCAWGRGVNTDTQYFGPGTRLTVL.

About this clone: This may come from a read error, since a much larger clone is one base off. The V gene is TRBV4-2, the J gene TRBJ1-5; D may be TRBD1 (6 bases). CDR3 length: 16 residues. Germline CDR1 and CDR2: LGHNA and YNFKEQ. DNA of the CDR3: TGTGCCAGCAGCCAAGATCGAGAAGGGGGGTATCAGTCCCAGCATTTT. It translates to CASSQDREGGYQSQHF.

The J gene is TRBJ2-2, the V gene TRBV4-1; 14 nucleotides agree with TRBD2. The CDR3 runs to 18 residues. Germline V CDR1 and CDR2: MGHRA, YSYEKL. V lost 5 bases to trimming and J lost 7 bases; unmatched junction nucleotides: 12. Written as DNA, the CDR3 is TGCGCCAGCAGCTCACCCAGGGGACTAGCGGGGGTTTTCGGGGAGCTGTTTTTT. It encodes CASSSPRGLAGVFGELFF.

The rearrangement links TRBV4-3 to TRBJ2-5; 8 positions agree with TRBD2. The V gene's germline CDR1 is LGHNA and CDR2 YSLEER. The J segment lost 5 bases and the V segment lost 0 bases, leaving 8 bases of the junction unmatched. This CDR3 contains 16 residues. CDR3 nucleotides: TGCGCCAGCAGCCAAGATGTCGGAGCGGGAGTGGAGACCCAGTACTTC. Protein: CASSQDVGAGVETQYF.

This clone has only one observation. V gene TRBV6-4 combines with J gene TRBJ2-1; D unresolved. V shed 6 bases and J shed 4 bases, with 16 bases lying between them. This CDR3 is built from 15 residues. Germline V gene data show CDR1 as MRHNA and CDR2 as SNTAGT. In DNA, the CDR3 is TGTGCCAGCAGCCCTTCAGTCGGGCCTTACAATGAGCAGTTCTTC. Translating it yields CASSPSVGPYNEQFF.